This is a list of T cell receptor beta chains from one sample in a study of T cells after yellow fever vaccination. TCRdb redid the calling of the 5' RACE reads with MiXCR, one entry per CDR3 protein. Among some 390,000 distinct CDR3 sequences listed, roughly a sixth were seen once. Sample: PBMCs, taken before the yellow fever booster vaccination. All receptors derive from a man aged 18-30 years who received the YFV17D yellow fever vaccine. Both conserved end residues are part of each CDR3.

j_call v_call cdr3_aa
TRBJ2-7 TRBV27 CASSRLYTYEQYF
TRBJ2-5 TRBV12-3/TRBV12-4 CASGLAGDAVETQYF
TRBJ2-5 TRBV7-3 CASSFSGGGQTQYF
TRBJ2-1 TRBV29-1 CSVVRGGDLYNEQFF
TRBJ1-2 TRBV7-2 CASSLSLQTYGYTF
TRBJ1-1 TRBV5-1 CASSLTGAGNTEAFF
TRBJ2-5 TRBV7-9 CASSQGRGGGETQYF
TRBJ2-6 TRBV10-3 CAISGTGLRGANVLTF
TRBJ2-6 TRBV21-1 CASSATGGSGANVLTF
TRBJ1-1 TRBV30 CAWWQGAPEAFF
TRBJ2-5 TRBV19 CASSFRRAQETQYF
TRBJ1-1 TRBV15 CATRSTGENTEAFF
TRBJ1-2 TRBV6-5 CASSSGFRTGYTF
TRBJ2-7 TRBV6-5 CASRLTGASYEQYF
TRBJ2-7 TRBV4-1 CASSQEWGAYEQYF
TRBJ2-3 TRBV10-3 CAISGTGVKDTQYF
TRBJ2-3 TRBV4-3 CASSQETDRGADTQYF
TRBJ2-5 TRBV27 CASSLLGSGGLQETQYF
TRBJ2-4 TRBV5-4 CASSIGYGGPAKNIQYF
TRBJ1-1 TRBV12-3/TRBV12-4 CASSANMNTEAFF
TRBJ2-3 TRBV9 CASSGTVWGTDTQYF
TRBJ2-5 TRBV5-1 CASSLGSAGGLQETQYF
TRBJ1-4 TRBV12-3/TRBV12-4 CASSLLRADEKLFF
TRBJ1-2 TRBV20-1 CSGSNEGYTF
TRBJ2-7 TRBV9 CASSADSRYEQYF
TRBJ2-3 TRBV7-9 CASSSGRSTDTQYF
TRBJ1-2 TRBV5-1 CASGPFTGSAFGGYTF
TRBJ2-3 TRBV6-2/TRBV6-3 CASRLHMTDTQYF
TRBJ2-3 TRBV19 CASSISSGDTQYF
TRBJ2-1 TRBV20-1 CSARGVAEQFF
TRBJ2-6 TRBV11-1 CASRKGWGLAGSSGANVLTF
TRBJ1-4 TRBV29-1 CSVATGSGEKLFF
TRBJ2-7 TRBV15 CATSRDQGAYEQYF
TRBJ2-3 TRBV7-2 CASSLTGPRYF
TRBJ2-3 TRBV20-1 CSARDRDGRTDTQYF
TRBJ2-3 TRBV7-2 CASSQQDTQYF
TRBJ2-5 TRBV20-1 CSARDRGEETQYF
TRBJ2-1 TRBV24-1 CARGGYECHEQFF
TRBJ2-2 TRBV6-2/TRBV6-3 CASSYPVGVWGRRTGELFF
TRBJ1-2 TRBV5-1 CASSLEPSYGYTF
TRBJ1-6 TRBV5-1 CASSGQDNSPLHF
TRBJ2-2 TRBV4-2 CASSQEGTTNTGELFF
TRBJ2-1 TRBV12-3/TRBV12-4 CASSPLSNEQFF
TRBJ2-1 TRBV10-1 CASSESMLGEKRYEQFF
TRBJ2-3 TRBV2 CASSEAGAPGHIPYF
TRBJ2-3 TRBV6-2/TRBV6-3 CACSSSDSDTQYF
TRBJ2-7 TRBV7-9 CASSPGQGRSYEQYF
TRBJ2-1 TRBV24-1 CATSDFAADEQFF
TRBJ1-1 TRBV20-1 CSASARNQAFF
TRBJ2-7 TRBV11-2 CASSEDGTRAYEQYF
TRBJ2-3 TRBV5-1 CASSRDSFYVVNTQYF